This T cell receptor beta chain was sequenced for a study of regulatory and conventional T cells in RAG deficiency (dated by TCRdb to the late 2010s). Some background on the complete study: To compare the diversity and composition of the repertoires of Treg, conventional CD4+ and CD8+ T cells between RAG-deficient patients and healthy controls, the study applied high-throughput TCR beta sequencing. Overall study results and their limits: For some subjects, some analyses of T-cell subsets were not performed. Unique TCR beta sequences from Treg cells were roughly 110-fold fewer in Omenn syndrome and CID/AS patients than controls, versus roughly 10-fold for other subsets. Rather than being bona fide Treg cells, the sorted CD25-high CD127-low cells in Omenn syndrome patients may represent peripherally activated cells. RAG-deficient patients showed markedly lower Shannon entropy and higher Simpson indices than control T-cell subpopulations. All patient T-cell subsets had shorter CDR3 lengths; Omenn syndrome patients showed >85% Treg-Tconv repertoire overlap at nucleotide and amino acid level.

Counted from cysteine to phenylalanine, this CDR3 has 14 amino acids. The DNA shown is the 42-base CDR3, in frame from base 1. V was cut back by 5 bases and J by 2 bases, leaving a gap of 10 bases between them. The CDR1 and CDR2 encoded by the germline V gene are SGDLS and YYNGEE. Repertoire analyses used fewer than 10 healthy control donors as the comparison group. CD8+ T cells lacking CD4 were purified from blood before genomic DNA extraction. As regards this clone: The target of this receptor is not known. Base quality data are lacking; no much larger clone is found one base away.

The method was the immunoSEQ multiplex PCR assay. Genomic DNA from the sorted T-cell subsets was used to amplify rearranged TCR beta chain products, which were then sequenced. The authors processed their data as follows. Repertoire diversity of productive TCR beta rearrangements was quantified using Shannon entropy and Simpson indices. Clonal expansion was assessed by the summed frequency of the 100 most abundant productive TCR beta clonotypes among total reads. The TRB repertoires were scored with a self-reactivity index built on which amino acids appear at CDR3beta positions 6 and 7. Two-way ANOVA was used for repertoire analyses, and Student t or Mann-Whitney tests were used for flow cytometric analyses. Sourced from immuneACCESS, this table was stored by TCRdb with only in-frame sequences that have V and J called. A share of the clones is absent; for the studies checked, an unresolved V gene accounts for under half, and the remainder has no known explanation. V, J and clone size are those of that table, while D and trimming were read from the DNA. The sample has some 30,000 clones on record, approximately 91% of them singletons. The top ten clones comprise roughly an eighth of the sample.

The sample was also linked to a second study, of regulatory T cells. The second study also describes: The multiplex PCR relied on 52 forward TRBV primers and 13 reverse TRBJ primers, and amplification bias was corrected through assay-based and computational methods. In patients, repertoires had restricted unique TRB V-J pairs and skewed V and J gene usage, with regulatory T cells showing the most marked changes. Between CD3G-deficient patients and healthy controls, the study compared T-cell receptor beta repertoires in sorted regulatory T cells, conventional CD4+ T cells and CD8+ T cells. Peripheral blood mononuclear cells were isolated by Ficoll density separation. CD3+ CD8+ CD4- T cells were isolated on a FACSAria cell sorter. Within the immunoSEQ assay, multiplex PCR amplified rearranged TRB loci from genomic DNA. TRB amplicons were sequenced on an Illumina HiSeq platform. Raw sequences were error-filtered and aligned to reference gene sequences by custom algorithms, then analyzed with the immunoSEQ online tools. Frequencies of productive and nonproductive TRB rearrangements were assessed among unique sequences as well as among total sequences. Group comparisons used t tests, Mann-Whitney tests or two-way ANOVA run in Prism software.

Recombination joined TRBV9 with TRBJ1-4, and possibly TRBD1, on 5 matching bases. Sequenced sample: CD8+ T cells sorted from blood. The receptor comes from a human donor in good health. DNA sequence: TGTGCCAGCAGTGCGGGGGGGACTAATGAAAAACTGTTTTTT. The translation is CASSAGGTNEKLFF.